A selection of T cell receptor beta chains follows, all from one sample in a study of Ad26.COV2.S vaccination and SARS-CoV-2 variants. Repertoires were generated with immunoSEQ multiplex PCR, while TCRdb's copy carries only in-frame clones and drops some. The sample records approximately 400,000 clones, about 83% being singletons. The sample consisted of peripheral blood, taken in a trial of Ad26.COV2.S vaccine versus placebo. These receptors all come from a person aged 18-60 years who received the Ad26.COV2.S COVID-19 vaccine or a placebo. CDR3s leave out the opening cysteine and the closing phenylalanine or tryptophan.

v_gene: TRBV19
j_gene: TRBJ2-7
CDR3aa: ASSKRGISYEQY

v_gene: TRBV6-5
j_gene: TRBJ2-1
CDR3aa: ASSYSRGDNEQF

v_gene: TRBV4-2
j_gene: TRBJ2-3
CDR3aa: ASSQEGRMDSYTDTQY

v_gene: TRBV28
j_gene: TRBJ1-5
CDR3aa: ASSFYSSSNQPQH

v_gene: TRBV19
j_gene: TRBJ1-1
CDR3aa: ASRDVNTEAF

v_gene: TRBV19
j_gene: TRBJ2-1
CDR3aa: ASSIRLAGVGYEQF

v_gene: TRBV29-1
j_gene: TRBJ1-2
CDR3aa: SVPGTGMNYGYT

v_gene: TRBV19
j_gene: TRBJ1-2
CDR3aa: ASSWTVNGGYT

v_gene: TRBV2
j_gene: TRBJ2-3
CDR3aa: ASSEEAGVGGTQY

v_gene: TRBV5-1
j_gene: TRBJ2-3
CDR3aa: ASLTQGTSTDTQY

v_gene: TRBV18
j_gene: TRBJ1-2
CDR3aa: ASSPNLQGGT

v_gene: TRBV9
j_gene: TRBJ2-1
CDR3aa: ASSVDRVADNEQF

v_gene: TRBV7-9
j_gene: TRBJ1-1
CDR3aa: ASGTGPTEAF

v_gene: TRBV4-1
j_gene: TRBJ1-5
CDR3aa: ASSLRVGQRAGNQPQH

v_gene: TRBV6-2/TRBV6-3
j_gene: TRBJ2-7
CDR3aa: ASSYHSGAPYEQY

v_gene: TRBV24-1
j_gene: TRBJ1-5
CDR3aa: ATSDHQGSTYSNQPQH

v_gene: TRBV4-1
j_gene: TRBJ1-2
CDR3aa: ASSQYPYGYT

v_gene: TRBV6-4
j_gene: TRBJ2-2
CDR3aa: ASGRSDTGELF

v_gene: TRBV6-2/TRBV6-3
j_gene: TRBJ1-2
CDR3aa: ASSYSVTGVGYT

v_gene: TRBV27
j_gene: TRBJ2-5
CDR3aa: ATGPSVQETQY

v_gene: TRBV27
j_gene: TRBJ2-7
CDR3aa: ASGDGGIYEQY

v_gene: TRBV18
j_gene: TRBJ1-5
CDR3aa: ASSTLQRDQPQH

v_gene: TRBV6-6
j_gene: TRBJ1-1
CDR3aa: ASSYTEAF

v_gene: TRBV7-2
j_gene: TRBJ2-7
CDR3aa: ASSSRTGYEQY

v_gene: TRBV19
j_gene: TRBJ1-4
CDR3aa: ASSALPGTGDQKLF

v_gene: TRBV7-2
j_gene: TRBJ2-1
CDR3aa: ASSPSGGSYNEQF

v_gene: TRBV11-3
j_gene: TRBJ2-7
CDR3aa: ASSLESRSYEQY

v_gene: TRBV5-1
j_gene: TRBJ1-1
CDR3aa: ASSSQVNTEAF

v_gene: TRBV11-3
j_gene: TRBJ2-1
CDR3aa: ASSLAGTSGSDEQF

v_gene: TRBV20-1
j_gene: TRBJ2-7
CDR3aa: SARPVYEQY

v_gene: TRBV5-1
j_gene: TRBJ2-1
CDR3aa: ASSTGLAGRSFYNEQF

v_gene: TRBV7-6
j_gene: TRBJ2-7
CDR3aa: ASSFVLGGASGSREQY

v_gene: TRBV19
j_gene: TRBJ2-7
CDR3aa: ASSIGQVGSYEQY

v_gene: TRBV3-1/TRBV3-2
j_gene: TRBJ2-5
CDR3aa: ASSPLGPGTITETQY

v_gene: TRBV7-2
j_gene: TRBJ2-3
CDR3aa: ASSLKWLAGVQVDTQY

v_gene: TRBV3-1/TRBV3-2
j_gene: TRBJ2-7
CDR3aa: ASSRLAGPSYEQY

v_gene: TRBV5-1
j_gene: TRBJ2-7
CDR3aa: ASSPGVSLTYEQY

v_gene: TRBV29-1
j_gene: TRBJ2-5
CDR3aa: SVDGTGKGTQY

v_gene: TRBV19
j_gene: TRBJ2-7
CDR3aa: ASSIPGLAGDEQY

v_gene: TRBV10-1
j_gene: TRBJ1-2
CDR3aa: ASPRTPWGYGYT

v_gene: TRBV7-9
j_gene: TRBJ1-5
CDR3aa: ASSLGGDQPQH

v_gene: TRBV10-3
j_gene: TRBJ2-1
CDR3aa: AISTTSGVYNEQF

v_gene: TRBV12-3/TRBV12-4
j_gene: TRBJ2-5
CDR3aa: ASSGLETQY

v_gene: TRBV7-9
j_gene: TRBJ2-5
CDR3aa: ASRRTGQETQY

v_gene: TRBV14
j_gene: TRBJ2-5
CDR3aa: ASSHSLREPQETQY

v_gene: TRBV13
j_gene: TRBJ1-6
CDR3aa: ASSLYSVDSPLH

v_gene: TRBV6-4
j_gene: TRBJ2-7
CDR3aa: ASSEAGTKSYEQY

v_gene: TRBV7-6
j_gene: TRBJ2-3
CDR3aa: ASSLEGPPRGADTQY

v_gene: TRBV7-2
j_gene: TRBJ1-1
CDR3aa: ASSREGGDTEAF

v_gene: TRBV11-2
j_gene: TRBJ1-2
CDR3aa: ASSLVGGEAYGYT